Following are 27 T cell receptor beta chains from one sample sequenced in a study of blood T cell repertoires in COVID-19. Generated by immunoSEQ multiplex PCR, the TCRdb table keeps only in-frame clones and is missing some. The sample contains hundreds of thousands of clones, 75% to 85% of which appear only once. Material for sequencing was peripheral blood. The receptors come from a man over 45 with active or convalescent COVID-19.

J is TRBJ2-4 and V is TRBV7-5; the table's TRBD2 call for D was not verified on the DNA. TRBV7-5 corresponds to a pseudogene. This CDR3 comprises 14 residues. CDR3 bases: TGTGTCAGGGTTAGCGGGACCGGGGGGTCTCTTCAGTACTTC. Its translation is CVRVSGTGGSLQYF.

V gene TRBV28 combines with J gene TRBJ1-2; 7 bases match TRBD1. This CDR3 region has 14 residues. The J segment lost 8 bases and the V segment lost 6 bases, leaving 12 bases of the junction unmatched. Germline assignment: CDR1 MDHEN and CDR2 SYDVKM. CDR3 DNA: TGTGCCAGCAGCCCGGCCGGACAGGTCTACGGCTACACCTTC. It specifies CASSPAGQVYGYTF.

The rearrangement joins TRBV6-5 to TRBJ1-1; tentative D call: TRBD1 (6 bases). Trimming removed 1 base from V and 6 bases from J, with 12 bases in between. The CDR3 has 14 amino acids. Germline lookup yields CDR1 MNHEY and CDR2 SVGAGI. The DNA of the CDR3 is TGTGCCAGCAGTTACTTACAGGGAGGGTCTGAAGCTTTCTTT. Protein sequence: CASSYLQGGSEAFF.

The chain combines TRBV30 with TRBJ1-5, with D hard to call. Germline V CDR1 and CDR2: GTSNPN, SVGIG (reference sequence). The CDR3 covers 15 residues. Trimming took off 0 bases at V and 1 base at J, with 10 bases between the two ends. CDR3 sequence reads: CAWSVGGISNQPQHF. DNA for the CDR3: TGTGCCTGGAGTGTAGGAGGGATAAGCAATCAGCCCCAGCATTTT.

The chain carries TRBV6-2 or TRBV6-3 and TRBJ1-5; 8 bases are a match to TRBD1. Germline V gives CDR1 MNHEY, CDR2 SVGEGT. V lost 2 bases and J lost 6; bases outside the gene matches: 6. The CDR3 is 15 amino acids. In nucleotides, the CDR3 is TGTGCCAGCAGTTACGGGACAGGTGGGGGTCAGCCCCAGCATTTT. Translating it yields CASSYGTGGGQPQHF.

The chain is built from TRBV30 and TRBJ2-6, with D tentatively TRBD1 (5 bases). This CDR3 spans 15 amino acids. V lost 0 bases and J 2 bases, leaving 8 bases between the germline ends. Germline V gene lookup returns CDR1 GTSNPN and CDR2 SVGIG (reference sequence). The CDR3 DNA is TGTGCCTGGAGTGTGCAGGGTGCTGGGGCCAACGTCCTGACTTTC. Protein sequence: CAWSVQGAGANVLTF.

The chain recombines TRBV2 with TRBJ2-7; the D gene is possibly TRBD2 (6 bases). CDR3 size: 12 residues. CDR1 SNHLY and CDR2 FYNNEI come from the germline V gene. Trimming cost V 5 bases and J 6 bases, with 11 bases left between them. CDR3 amino acids: CASSLTSREQYF. The CDR3 DNA reads as TGTGCCAGCAGTCTGACTAGTCGCGAGCAGTACTTC.

The genes are TRBV4-2 and TRBJ2-3; D unresolved. V lost 0 bases, J lost 1 base, and 8 bases lay in between. The CDR3 extends over 15 amino acids. From germline, CDR1 is LGHNA and CDR2 YNFKEQ. The CDR3 sequence is CASSQDWLGTDTQYF. Here the CDR3 DNA reads TGTGCCAGCAGCCAAGATTGGCTAGGCACAGATACGCAGTATTTT.

J is TRBJ2-2 and V is TRBV19; 10 bases map to TRBD1. Per germline, CDR1 LNHDA and CDR2 SQIVND (reference sequence). Trimming took 3 bases from V and 2 from J; bases not matched to a gene: 6. This CDR3 spans 17 amino acids. The CDR3 DNA reads as TGTGCCAGTAGTATGGGACAGGGGACAGCAAACACCGGGGAGCTGTTTTTT. It codes for CASSMGQGTANTGELFF.

This chain connects TRBV15 to TRBJ1-5; no clear D. CDR3 length: 13 amino acids. Germline CDR1 and CDR2: LNHNV and YYDKDF (reference sequence). The V and J ends lost 6 bases and 4 bases respectively, with 10 bases between them. CDR3 region: CATREDRNQPQHF. DNA of the CDR3: TGTGCCACCAGGGAGGATCGAAATCAGCCCCAGCATTTT.

The chain employs TRBV10-3 and TRBJ2-3, with 9 bases fitting TRBD1. The germline V gene has CDR1 ENHRY and CDR2 SYGVKD. The junction had 5 bases not matched to a gene; V was cut back by 0 bases and J by 4 bases. The CDR3 extends over 16 amino acids. The CDR3 is CAISESNRGRADTQYF. DNA of the CDR3: TGTGCCATCAGTGAGTCAAACAGGGGGCGCGCAGATACGCAGTATTTT.

The chain joins TRBV10-2 to TRBJ2-3, with a tentative D call TRBD2 (5 bases). CDR1 and CDR2 (germline): WSHSY, SAAADI. CDR3 size: 17 residues. V lost 7 bases, J lost 4 bases, and 24 bases lay in between. CDR3 DNA: TGCGCCAGCAAAAGCAGCCCCGCGGGCATGGTAGCAGATACGCAGTATTTT. This translates into CASKSSPAGMVADTQYF.

CDR3 amino acids: CASSYSGIGAHETQYF. CDR3 bases: TGTGCCAGCAGTTACTCGGGTATAGGGGCGCATGAGACCCAGTACTTC. This rearrangement joins TRBV6-2 or TRBV6-3 to TRBJ2-5; perhaps TRBD1 as D (5 bases). Germline V CDR1 and CDR2: MNHEY, SVGEGT. There are 16 residues in the CDR3. V lost 0 bases and J lost 5, with 16 bases in between.

This chain uses TRBV15 with TRBJ1-4; D not resolved. The CDR3 runs to 17 residues. V lost 5 bases and J 0 bases, leaving 16 bases between the germline ends. CDR1 and CDR2 from the germline V gene are LNHNV and YYDKDF (reference sequence). Here the CDR3 reads CATSHHGDKSTNEKLFF. In nucleotides, the CDR3 is TGTGCCACCAGCCACCATGGAGATAAGTCAACTAATGAAAAACTGTTTTTT.

The J gene is TRBJ2-5, the V gene TRBV10-3, with D maybe TRBD1 (5 bases). The CDR3 loop spans 13 amino acids. V was shortened by 3 bases and J by 3 bases, with 8 bases between the two germline ends. Germline values: CDR1 ENHRY, CDR2 SYGVKD. CDR3 protein: CAISDQGKETQYF. The CDR3 nucleotides are TGTGCCATCAGTGACCAGGGTAAAGAGACCCAGTACTTC.

This chain joins TRBV6-4 and TRBJ2-3; tentatively, D is TRBD2 (5 bases). Germline loops: CDR1 MRHNA, CDR2 SNTAGT. The CDR3 totals 15 residues. Trimming took 8 bases from V and 1 from J, leaving 16 bases between them. CDR3 amino acids: CASSSSVSGTDTQYF. The CDR3 bases are TGTGCCAGCTCCTCCTCGGTTAGCGGCACAGATACGCAGTATTTT.

The rearrangement links TRBV7-9 to TRBJ2-7; no reliable D call. V lost 3 bases to trimming and J lost 7 bases, with 10 bases between them. The CDR3 is 12 residues long. Germline CDR1 is SEHNR and CDR2 is FQNEAQ (reference sequence). CDR3 nucleotides: TGTGCCAGCAGCTTGCCACCGGGTGAGCAGTACTTC. Amino acids: CASSLPPGEQYF.

This chain joins TRBV4-1 and TRBJ2-6; TRBD2 might be the D (5 bases). CDR1 and CDR2 from the germline V gene are MGHRA and YSYEKL. Deletions cut 3 bases from V and 6 bases from J, with 18 bases between. The CDR3 runs to 17 residues. The chain's CDR3 is CASSHKEGLILANVLTF. The CDR3 DNA follows: TGCGCCAGCAGCCATAAAGAGGGTCTTATACTGGCCAACGTCCTGACTTTC.

The V gene is TRBV6-6, the J gene TRBJ1-3; D not resolved. This CDR3 is built from 16 residues. Germline-derived CDR1 and CDR2 are MNHNY and SVGAGI (reference sequence). V lost 4 bases, J lost 0 bases, and 13 bases lay in between. The chain's CDR3 is CASSLTRESSGNTIYF. The CDR3 coding sequence is TGTGCCAGCAGTTTGACTCGGGAGAGCTCTGGAAACACCATATATTTT.

The chain is built from TRBV24-1 and TRBJ2-7; 13 bases align to TRBD2. The CDR3 has 16 amino acids. Germline V lookup: CDR1 KGHDR, CDR2 SFDVKD. V lost 4 bases to trimming and J lost 2 bases; unmatched junction nucleotides: 4. CDR3: CATSDPGLAGTYEQYF. CDR3 nucleotides: TGTGCCACCAGTGACCCGGGACTAGCGGGGACCTACGAGCAGTACTTC.

This clone showed up many times. The chain recombines TRBV6-2 or TRBV6-3 with TRBJ2-6, with 13 positions matching TRBD2. V shed 4 bases, J shed 2 bases, and the junction held 2 bases outside the gene matches. The CDR3 extends over 17 amino acids. Germline CDR1 reads MNHEY; CDR2 reads SVGEGT. As DNA, the CDR3 is TGTGCCAGCAGTTCAACTAGCGGGAGGGCTGGGGCCAACGTCCTGACTTTC. It codes for CASSSTSGRAGANVLTF.

This chain links TRBV19 with TRBJ2-1; 10 nucleotides agree with TRBD2. Germline values: CDR1 LNHDA, CDR2 SQIVND (reference sequence). Unmatched junction bases numbered 7, after V lost 5 bases and J lost 15 bases. There are 12 residues in the CDR3. The CDR3 DNA is TGTGCCAGTAGTCGAACTAGCGGGAAGCCGTTCTTC. It yields the protein CASSRTSGKPFF.

Only a few counts were recorded for this clone. This chain connects TRBV6-5 to TRBJ2-1, with 9 positions matching TRBD2. In germline, CDR1 is MNHEY, CDR2 SVGAGI. The CDR3 is made up of 16 amino acids. Trimming removed 0 bases from V and 9 bases from J; junction bases left unmatched: 9. CDR3 in amino acids: CASSYSTTSGLSEQFF. DNA of the CDR3: TGTGCCAGCAGTTACTCGACCACTAGCGGGCTTAGTGAGCAGTTCTTC.

The rearrangement joins TRBV3-1 (or the pseudogene TRBV3-2) to TRBJ2-1; tentative D call: TRBD2 (6 bases). Trimming left V 6 bases short and J 5 bases short, with 17 bases between. Germline CDR1 LGHDT, CDR2 YNNKEL (reference sequence). The CDR3 is 15 amino acids. CDR3 nucleotide sequence: TGTGCCAGCAGGGGGGTGGGCGGACTACACAATGAGCAGTTCTTC. As protein: CASRGVGGLHNEQFF.

The chain carries TRBV13 and TRBJ2-1; D is possibly TRBD2 (6 bases). Germline CDR1 reads PRHDT; CDR2 reads FYEKMQ (reference sequence). V was shortened by 5 bases and J by 1 base, with 18 bases between the two germline ends. The CDR3 loop spans 17 amino acids. CDR3 nucleotide sequence: TGTGCCAGCAGCCTTAAGGCCGGGGGTTCGTCCTACAATGAGCAGTTCTTC. This encodes CASSLKAGGSSYNEQFF.

The V call is TRBV12-3 or TRBV12-4, the J call TRBJ2-1, with D perhaps matching TRBD1 (5 bases). This CDR3 comprises 13 residues. V gave up 8 bases and J gave up 3 bases, with 11 bases separating them. The CDR3 spells CASVRQIYNEQFF. The CDR3 DNA reads TGTGCCAGCGTCCGACAGATCTACAATGAGCAGTTCTTC.

This clone occurred once. V is TRBV24-1 and J is TRBJ2-1; 10 nucleotides line up with TRBD1. Per germline, CDR1 KGHDR and CDR2 SFDVKD. The V segment lost 7 bases and the J segment 10 bases; nucleotides outside the gene matches: 6. CDR3 size: 13 residues. The CDR3 is CATSGTGVVEQFF. DNA of the CDR3: TGTGCCACCAGCGGGACAGGGGTGGTCGAGCAGTTCTTC.